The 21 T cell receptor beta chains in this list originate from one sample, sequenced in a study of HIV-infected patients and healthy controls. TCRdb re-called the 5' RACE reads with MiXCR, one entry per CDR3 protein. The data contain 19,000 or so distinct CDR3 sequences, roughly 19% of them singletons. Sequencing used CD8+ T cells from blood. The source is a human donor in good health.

CDR3 amino acids: CASSQGGAMKTQYF. The CDR3 DNA is TGCGCCAGCAGCCAAGGGGGCGCGATGAAGACCCAGTACTTC. This chain connects TRBV4-1 to TRBJ2-5; maybe TRBD1 (5 bases). The germline V gene encodes CDR1 MGHRA and CDR2 YSYEKL. The V end lost 1 base, the J end lost 6 bases, and 12 bases lay between the germline ends. The CDR3 loop spans 14 amino acids.

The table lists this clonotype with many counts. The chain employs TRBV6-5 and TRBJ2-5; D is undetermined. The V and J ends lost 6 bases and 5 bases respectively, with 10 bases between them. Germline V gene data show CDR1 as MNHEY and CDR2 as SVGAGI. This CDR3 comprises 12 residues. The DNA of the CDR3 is TGTGCCAGCAGAAAAGAGACGGAGACCCAGTACTTC. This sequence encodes CASRKETETQYF.

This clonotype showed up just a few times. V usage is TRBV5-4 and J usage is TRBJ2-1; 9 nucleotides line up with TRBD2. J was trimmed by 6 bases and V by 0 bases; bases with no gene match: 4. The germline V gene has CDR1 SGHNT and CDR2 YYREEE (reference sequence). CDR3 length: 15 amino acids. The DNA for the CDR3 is TGTGCCAGCAGCTTGGCAGCGGGAGGTGGCAATGAGCAGTTCTTC. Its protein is CASSLAAGGGNEQFF.

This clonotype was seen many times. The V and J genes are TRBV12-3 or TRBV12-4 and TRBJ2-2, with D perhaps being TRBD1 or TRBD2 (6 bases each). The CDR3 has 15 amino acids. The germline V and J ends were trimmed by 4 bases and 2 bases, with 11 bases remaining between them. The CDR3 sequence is CASSSGGPNTGELFF. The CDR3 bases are TGTGCCAGCAGTTCCGGGGGCCCAAACACCGGGGAGCTGTTTTTT.

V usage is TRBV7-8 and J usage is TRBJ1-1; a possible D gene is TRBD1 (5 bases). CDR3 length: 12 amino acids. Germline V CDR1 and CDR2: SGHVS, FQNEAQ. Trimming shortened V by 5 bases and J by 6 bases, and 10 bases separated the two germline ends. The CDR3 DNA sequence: TGTGCCAGCAGCCCCGGGGGGGCTGAAGCTTTCTTT. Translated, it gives CASSPGGAEAFF.

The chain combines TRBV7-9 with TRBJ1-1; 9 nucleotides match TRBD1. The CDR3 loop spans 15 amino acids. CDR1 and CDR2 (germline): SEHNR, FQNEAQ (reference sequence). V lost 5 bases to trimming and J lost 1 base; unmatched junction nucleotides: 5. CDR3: CASSQGQGPNTEAFF. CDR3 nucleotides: TGTGCCAGCAGCCAAGGACAGGGGCCGAACACTGAAGCTTTCTTT.

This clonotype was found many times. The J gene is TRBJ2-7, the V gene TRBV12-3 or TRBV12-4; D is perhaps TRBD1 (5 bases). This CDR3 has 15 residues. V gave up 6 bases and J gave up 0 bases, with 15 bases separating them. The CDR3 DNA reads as TGTGCCAGCAGCCTGAGACAGTCTAGCTCCTACGAGCAGTACTTC. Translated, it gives CASSLRQSSSYEQYF.

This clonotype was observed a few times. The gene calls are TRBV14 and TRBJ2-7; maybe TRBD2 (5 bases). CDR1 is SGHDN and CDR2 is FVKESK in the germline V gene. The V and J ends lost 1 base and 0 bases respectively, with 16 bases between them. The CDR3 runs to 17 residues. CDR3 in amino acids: CASSQGPGMTYSYEQYF. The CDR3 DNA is TGTGCCAGCAGCCAAGGGCCCGGGATGACGTACTCCTACGAGCAGTACTTC.

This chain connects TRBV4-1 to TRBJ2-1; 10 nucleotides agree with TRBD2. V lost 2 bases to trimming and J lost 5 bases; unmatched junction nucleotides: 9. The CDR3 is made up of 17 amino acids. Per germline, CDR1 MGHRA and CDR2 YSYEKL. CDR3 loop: CASSQTSSGRVDNEQFF. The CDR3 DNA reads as TGCGCCAGCAGCCAAACCTCCAGCGGGAGGGTCGACAATGAGCAGTTCTTC.

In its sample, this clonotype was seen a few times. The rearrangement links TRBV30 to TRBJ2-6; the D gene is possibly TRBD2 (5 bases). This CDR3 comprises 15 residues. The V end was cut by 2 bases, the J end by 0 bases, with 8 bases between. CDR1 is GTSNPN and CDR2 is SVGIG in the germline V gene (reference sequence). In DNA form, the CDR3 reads TGTGCCTGGAGTCCCGGGGTCTCTGGGGCCAACGTCCTGACTTTC. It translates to CAWSPGVSGANVLTF.

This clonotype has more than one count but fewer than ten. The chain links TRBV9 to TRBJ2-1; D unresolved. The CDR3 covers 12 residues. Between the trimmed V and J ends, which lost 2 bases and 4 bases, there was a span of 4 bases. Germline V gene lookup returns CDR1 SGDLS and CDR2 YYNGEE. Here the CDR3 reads CASSVGYNEQFF. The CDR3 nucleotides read TGTGCCAGCAGCGTTGGATACAATGAGCAGTTCTTC.

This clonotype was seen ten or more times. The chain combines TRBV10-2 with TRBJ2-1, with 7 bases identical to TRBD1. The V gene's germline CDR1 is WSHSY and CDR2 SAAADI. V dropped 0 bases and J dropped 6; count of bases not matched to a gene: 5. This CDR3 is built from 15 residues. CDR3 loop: CASSESRGLGNEQFF. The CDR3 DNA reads TGCGCCAGCAGTGAGTCTAGGGGGCTGGGCAATGAGCAGTTCTTC.

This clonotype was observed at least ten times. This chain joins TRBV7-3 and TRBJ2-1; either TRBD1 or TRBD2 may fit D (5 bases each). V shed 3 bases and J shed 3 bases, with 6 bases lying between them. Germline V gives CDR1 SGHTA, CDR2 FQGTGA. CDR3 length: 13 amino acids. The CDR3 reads CASSFGGYNEQFF. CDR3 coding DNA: TGTGCCAGCAGCTTTGGGGGCTACAATGAGCAGTTCTTC.

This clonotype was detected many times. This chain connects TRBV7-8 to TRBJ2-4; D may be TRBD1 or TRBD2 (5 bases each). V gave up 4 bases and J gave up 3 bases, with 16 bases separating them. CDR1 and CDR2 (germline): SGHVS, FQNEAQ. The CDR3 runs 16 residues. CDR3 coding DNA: TGTGCCAGCAGCTCCGGGACCGGGTCGAGCAAAAACATTCAGTACTTC. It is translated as CASSSGTGSSKNIQYF.

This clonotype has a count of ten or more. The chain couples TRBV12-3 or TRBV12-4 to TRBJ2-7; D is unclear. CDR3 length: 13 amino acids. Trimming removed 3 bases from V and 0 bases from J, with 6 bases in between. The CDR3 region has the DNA TGTGCCAGCAGTTTGGGGTCCTCCTACGAGCAGTACTTC. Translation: CASSLGSSYEQYF.

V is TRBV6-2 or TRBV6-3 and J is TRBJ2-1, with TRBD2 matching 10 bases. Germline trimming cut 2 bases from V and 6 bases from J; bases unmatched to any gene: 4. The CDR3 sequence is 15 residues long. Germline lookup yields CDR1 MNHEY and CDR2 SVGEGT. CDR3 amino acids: CASSYRVAGGNEQFF. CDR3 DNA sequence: TGTGCCAGCAGTTACCGGGTAGCGGGGGGCAATGAGCAGTTCTTC.

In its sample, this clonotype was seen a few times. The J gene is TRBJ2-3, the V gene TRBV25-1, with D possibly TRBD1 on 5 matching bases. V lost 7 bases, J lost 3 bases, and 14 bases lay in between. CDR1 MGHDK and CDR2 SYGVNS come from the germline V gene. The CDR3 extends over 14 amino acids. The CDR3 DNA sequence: TGTGCCAGCATGAAAGGGGTGGAGACAGATACGCAGTATTTT. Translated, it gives CASMKGVETDTQYF.

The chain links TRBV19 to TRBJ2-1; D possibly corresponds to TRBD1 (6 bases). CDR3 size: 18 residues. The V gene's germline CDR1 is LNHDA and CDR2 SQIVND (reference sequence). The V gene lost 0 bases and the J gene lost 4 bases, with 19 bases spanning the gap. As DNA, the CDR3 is TGTGCCAGTAGTATAGATGGGCTCGTGGGTGACAGGTACAATGAGCAGTTCTTC. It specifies CASSIDGLVGDRYNEQFF.

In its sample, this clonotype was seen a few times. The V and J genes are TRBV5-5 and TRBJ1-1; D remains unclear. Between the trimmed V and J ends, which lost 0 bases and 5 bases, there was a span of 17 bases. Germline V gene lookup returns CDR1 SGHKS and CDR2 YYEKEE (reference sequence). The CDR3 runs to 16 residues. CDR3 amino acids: CASSLASGGVETEAFF. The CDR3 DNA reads TGTGCCAGCAGCTTGGCATCAGGAGGAGTCGAGACTGAAGCTTTCTTT.

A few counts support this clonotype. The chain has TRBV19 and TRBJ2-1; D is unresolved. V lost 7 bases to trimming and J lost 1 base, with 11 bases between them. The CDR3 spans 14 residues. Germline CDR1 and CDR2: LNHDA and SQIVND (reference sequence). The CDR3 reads CASTISGSYNEQFF. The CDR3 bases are TGTGCCAGTACCATTAGTGGGTCCTACAATGAGCAGTTCTTC.

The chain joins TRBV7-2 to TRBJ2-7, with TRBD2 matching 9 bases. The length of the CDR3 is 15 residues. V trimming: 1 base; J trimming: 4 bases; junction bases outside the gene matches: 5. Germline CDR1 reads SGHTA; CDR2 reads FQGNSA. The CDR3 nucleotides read TGTGCCAGCAGCTTAGAGGCTAGCGGGACTTACGAGCAGTACTTC. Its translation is CASSLEASGTYEQYF.